The source of this T cell receptor (beta chain) is a study of blood T cell repertoires in COVID-19. Study information: From the United States, Italy and Spain came samples of acute and convalescent COVID-19. PBMCs, B-cell-depleted T cells, or T cells were the source of the cDNA or gDNA that made up the material.

This clone was counted a single time. In the source study's methods: Reference gene primers were amplified, and this amplification served to estimate nucleated cell counts. This table comes from immunoSEQ multiplex PCR, and its TCRdb copy is limited to in-frame clones, with some not included. V and J calls and clone size come straight from that table; D and trimming were deduced from the DNA. In the table there are 140,000 to 150,000 clones, 80% to 90% of which are singletons. Trimming cost V 0 bases and J 3 bases; bases outside gene matches: 5. Germline assignment: CDR1 LNHNV and CDR2 YYDKDF (reference sequence). This CDR3 has 16 residues. Recovery meant two consecutive negative NP/OP PCR tests, professional clearance, or resolved symptoms.

The TCR originated in a man aged 60-69 years who had recovered from COVID-19. Sequencing input: PBMCs or T cells enriched from blood (not recorded which). The chain joins TRBV15 to TRBJ2-1, with 7 nucleotides matching TRBD1. The CDR3 nucleotides read TGTGCCACCAGCAGAGATCACAGGGGTGGCTACAATGAGCAGTTCTTC. Translated, it gives CATSRDHRGGYNEQFF. Using reference TRBV15 and TRBJ2-1 for the parts outside the CDR3, the full variable domain is DAMVIQNPRYQVTQFGKPVTLSCSQTLNHNVMYWYQQKSSQAPKLLFHYYDKDFNNEADTPDNFQSRRPNTSFCFLDIRSPGLGDTAMYLCATSRDHRGGYNEQFFGPGTRLTVL.